This TCR beta chain emerged from a study of T cell responses to AZD1222 COVID-19 vaccine. Details on this clone: The antigen remains undetermined.

The repertoire was sequenced with immunoSEQ multiplex PCR; TCRdb's copy has only in-frame clones and lacks some. The sample has roughly 90,000 clones, around 87% seen once. Germline V CDR1 and CDR2: SGHTA, FQGTGA. This CDR3 spans 14 amino acids. V gave up 5 bases and J gave up 2 bases; unmatched junction bases: 4. Broader study findings: Spike regions recognized by vaccine-associated CD4 TCRs spanned the protein, led by 160-218 and 743-854.

This TCR derives from an adult who received the AZD1222 COVID-19 vaccine. The input for sequencing was peripheral blood, taken 28 days after the second AZD1222 dose. The chain employs TRBV7-3 and TRBJ2-3, with 7 positions matching TRBD2. In DNA form, the CDR3 reads TGTGCCAGCAGCCTTCTAGCGGCCACAGATACGCAGTATTTT. Encoded protein: CASSLLAATDTQYF.